Given below is one TCR beta chain in context. Its target is unknown. The CDR3 loop spans 13 amino acids. With 5 bases clipped from V and 2 bases from J, the junction kept 3 bases outside the gene matches. Germline V gene sequence: CDR1 LNHDA, CDR2 SQIVND (reference sequence). The sample is drawn from a study of T cell clonotyping in hematopoietic cell transplantation. Findings of the study overall: At the given depth, recipient repertoires were over 97% de novo clonotypes. Graft donor and pretransplant recipient Inverse Simpson Index values predicted broader posttransplant TCR diversity. Without cell sorting, CD4 versus CD8 contributions remain unresolved. Recipient TCR diversity dropped after transplant; expanded clonotypes rose from day 30 to 180.

Only in-frame clones appear in the TCRdb table, and some are missing; sequencing was by immunoSEQ multiplex PCR. Among 35,000 to 50,000 clones listed, around 95% were seen once. The chain combines TRBV19 with TRBJ2-7; TRBD1 matches 7 bases. The specimen sequenced was peripheral blood mononuclear cells. This TCR was sampled from a man aged 30-40 years in good health. Some clones in this sample may be carry-over from other donors' samples. The CDR3, as DNA: TGTGCCAGTAGTCCAGGGGGACCCTACGAGCAGTACTTC. Translation gives CASSPGGPYEQYF.